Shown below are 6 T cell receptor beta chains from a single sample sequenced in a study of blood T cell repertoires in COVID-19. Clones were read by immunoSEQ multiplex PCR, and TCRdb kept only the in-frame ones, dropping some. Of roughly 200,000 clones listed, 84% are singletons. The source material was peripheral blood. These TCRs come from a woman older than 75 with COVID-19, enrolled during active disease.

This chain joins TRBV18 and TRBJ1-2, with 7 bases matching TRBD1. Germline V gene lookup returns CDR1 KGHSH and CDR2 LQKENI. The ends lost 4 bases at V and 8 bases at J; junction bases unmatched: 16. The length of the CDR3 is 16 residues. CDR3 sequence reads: CASSLTPDREMGGYTF. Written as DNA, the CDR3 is TGTGCCAGCTCACTAACACCCGACAGGGAGATGGGCGGCTACACCTTC.

CDR3 in amino acids: CASSHLPRGQETQYF. The DNA for the CDR3 is TGTGCCAGCAGCCACCTGCCCCGAGGGCAAGAGACCCAGTACTTC. V and J are TRBV6-2 or TRBV6-3 and TRBJ2-5; a weak D match, TRBD2 (5 bases). Germline CDR1 and CDR2: MNHEY and SVGEGT. V was clipped by 6 bases and J by 2 bases, with 16 bases between them. The CDR3 covers 15 residues.

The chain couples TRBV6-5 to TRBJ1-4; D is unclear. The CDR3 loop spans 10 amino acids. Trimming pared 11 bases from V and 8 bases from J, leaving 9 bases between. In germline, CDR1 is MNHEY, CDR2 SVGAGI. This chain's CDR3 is CAAQSEKLFF. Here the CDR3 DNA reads TGTGCCGCCCAGTCGGAAAAACTGTTTTTT.

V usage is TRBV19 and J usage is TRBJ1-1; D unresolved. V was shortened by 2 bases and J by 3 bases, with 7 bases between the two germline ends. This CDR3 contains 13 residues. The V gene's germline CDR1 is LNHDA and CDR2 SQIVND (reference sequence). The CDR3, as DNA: TGTGCCAGTAGTATAATCCGAGACACTGAAGCTTTCTTT. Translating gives CASSIIRDTEAFF.

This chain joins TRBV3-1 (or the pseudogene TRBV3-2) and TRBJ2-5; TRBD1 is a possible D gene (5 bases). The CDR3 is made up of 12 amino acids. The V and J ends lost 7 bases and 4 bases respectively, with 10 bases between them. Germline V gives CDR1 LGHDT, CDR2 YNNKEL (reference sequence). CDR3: CASNPQGETQYF. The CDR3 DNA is TGTGCCAGCAACCCTCAGGGAGAGACCCAGTACTTC.

DNA of the CDR3: TGTGCCAGTAGCACCGGGACAGGGGGCTTGGGAAACACCATATATTTT. It specifies CASSTGTGGLGNTIYF. The chain couples TRBV19 to TRBJ1-3; 12 nucleotides match TRBD1. The CDR3 sequence is 16 residues long. Trimming cost V 6 bases and J 4 bases; bases outside gene matches: 7. Germline V gives CDR1 LNHDA, CDR2 SQIVND (reference sequence).